This T cell receptor (beta chain) was captured in a study of blood T cell dynamics during melanoma immunotherapy. About the study: First-line therapy was either pembrolizumab or nivolumab with ipilimumab for metastatic melanoma.

Indicated time point: week 3, after first cycle of checkpoint inhibitor. J was trimmed by 2 bases and V by 0 bases; bases with no gene match: 7. The CDR3 runs to 16 residues. Germline CDR1 reads SGHVS; CDR2 reads FQNEAQ. DNA loading was fixed at about 360 ng for all bulk PBMC samples. Produced via immunoSEQ multiplex PCR; TCRdb's table is partial and in-frame only. The sample shows thousands of clones, more than 80% of them seen only once. The chain has TRBV7-8 and TRBJ2-7, with 7 bases fitting TRBD1. The receptor's source is a human donor with melanoma. The sample in question was blood, obtained from a patient treated with checkpoint blockade. The CDR3: CASSLAPQGKTYEQYF. The CDR3 DNA reads as TGTGCCAGCAGCTTAGCCCCACAGGGGAAGACCTACGAGCAGTACTTC.